This T cell receptor (beta chain) was profiled in a study of OX40 agonist ivuxolimab in advanced cancers. For context, the study as a whole: The costimulatory receptor OX40 (CD134) was targeted by ivuxolimab, a fully human IgG2 agonistic monoclonal antibody. The paper describes the monotherapy dose-escalation part (N = 52 patients) of the phase I trial of ivuxolimab. The dose-escalation cohort was over 70% male with a mean age of 60 years, ranging from roughly 23 to 85. Intravenous ivuxolimab was administered to patients every 2 weeks at six dose levels: 0.01, 0.1, 0.3, 1.5, 3 and 10 mg/kg. Among the approximately 50 dose-escalation patients, 19 had hepatocellular carcinoma, 15 melanoma, 9 renal cell carcinoma and 9 head and neck cancer. Partial responses were achieved by three dose-escalation patients, of whom one had hepatocellular carcinoma and two had cutaneous melanoma. The purpose of peripheral TCRbeta sequencing was to test whether ivuxolimab changed TCR sequence diversity and led to clonal T-cell expansion. Prior anti-PD-1, anti-PD-L1 or anti-CTLA-4 therapy was permitted, and approximately 41% of dose-escalation patients had received checkpoint inhibitors.

The trial excluded patients who had a history of autoimmune disease or were on systemic immunosuppression. In every dose cohort, peripheral blood was drawn for TCR sequencing at baseline, cycle 4 day 1, and cycle 7 day 1. Samples were obtained from an open-label, multicenter, first-in-human phase I dose-escalation trial of ivuxolimab. Adults with locally advanced or metastatic melanoma, renal cell carcinoma, hepatocellular carcinoma or head and neck squamous cell carcinoma were enrolled in the trial. Before TCR sequencing, CD4+ and CD8+ T cells were separately sorted from peripheral blood. On this clone itself: The antigen it recognizes is unknown. There are no base qualities to consult, and no much larger clone falls within one base.

Overall results and qualifications from the work: In the 0.1-3.0 mg/kg groups, partial responders had among the lowest normalized peripheral clonal expansion, particularly in CD8+ T cells. At doses of 0.1 to 3.0 mg/kg, clonal expansion of both CD4+ and CD8+ T cells in blood was seen between baseline and week 6. Low levels of normalized T-cell clonal expansion were also seen in some nonresponding patients. After ivuxolimab, CD8+ T cells had more expanded clones than CD4+ T cells on average. Antigen specificity was not determined for the clonally expanded peripheral T cells.

To sequence the TCRbeta CDR3 region, genomic DNA was isolated from the sorted cells. The immunoSEQ Assay was used for sequencing of TCRbeta CDR3 regions. Sourced from immuneACCESS, this table was stored by TCRdb with only in-frame sequences that have V and J called. A share of the clones is absent; for the studies checked, an unresolved V gene accounts for under half, and the remainder has no known explanation. This sample lists some 45,000 clones; around 85% were detected once. The top ten clones comprise 0.3% to 0.45% of the sample. This sequence originates from an adult with an advanced solid tumor such as melanoma, head and neck, liver or kidney cancer. The specimen comprised CD4+ or CD8+ T cells sorted from blood, sampled in a trial of the OX40 agonist ivuxolimab.

The base sequence is TGTGCTAGCAGGGGACAAGAGACCCAGTACTTC. This encodes CASRGQETQYF. The V and J segments used are TRBV12-5 and TRBJ2-5, with TRBD1 as a weak D call on 6 bases. Reading the germline V gene gives CDR1 LGHNT and CDR2 FRNRAP. Trimming costs V 9 bases and J 2 bases, and their ends lie 7 bases apart. Reading from cysteine to phenylalanine, the CDR3 counts 11 amino acids. The entry retains the CDR3 DNA only, 33 bases that are in frame from base 1. Extended through the reference TRBV12-5 and TRBJ2-5 proteins, this CDR3 yields the full variable domain: DARVTQTPRHKVTEMGQEVTMRCQPILGHNTVFWYRQTMMQGLELLAYFRNRAPLDDSGMPKDRFSAEMPDATLATLKIQPSEPRDSAVYFCASRGQETQYFGPGTRLLVL.